This T cell receptor (beta chain) was captured in a study of blood T cell repertoires in COVID-19. As handled by the study authors: Researchers report that nucleated cell counts were estimated from reference gene primer amplification. Only in-frame clones appear in the TCRdb table, and some are missing; sequencing was by immunoSEQ multiplex PCR. V and J calls plus clone size are reproduced from that table; the DNA served to infer D and trimming. The repertoire consists of about 90,000 clones, with over 70% occurring once and the leading ten covering 20% to 25%. Germline V CDR1 and CDR2: LGHDT, YNNKEL (reference sequence). This CDR3 spans 15 amino acids. The V and J ends lost 2 bases and 6 bases respectively, with 11 bases between them.

This receptor was taken from a man of 80 years or more with active or convalescent COVID-19. This chain joins TRBV3-1 (or the pseudogene TRBV3-2) and TRBJ1-6, with unresolved D. What was sequenced was peripheral blood. CDR3 bases: TGTGCCAGCAGCCAAAATCGGGTGAGTAATTCACCCCTCCACTTT. Its translation is CASSQNRVSNSPLHF.